This TCR beta chain was profiled in a study of T cells expressing NK-cell markers (dated by TCRdb to about 2020). Study-wide context: TCR beta-chain repertoires were profiled in sorted CD3+CD56+NKG2C+, CD3+CD56+NKG2C- and CD3+CD56-NKG2C+ T-cell subsets from eight donors. Among the eight sequenced donors, only one was HCMV-seronegative, while the other seven were HCMV-seropositive. Randomly selected healthy volunteers, three men and five women, were used as the eight sequenced donors. Sequencing of the libraries produced 2 x 150 bp reads on Illumina HiSeq 2000/2500, MiSeq or NextSeq.

To determine HCMV serostatus, a commercial ELISA kit was used to detect HCMV-specific IgG in serum. Peripheral blood mononuclear cells were isolated from blood by Ficoll density gradient centrifugation. TCRdb shows the sequencer as Illumina HiSeq 2000. TCR beta cDNA libraries were made by 5'RACE template switching that added a universal primer site and unique molecular identifiers. cDNA synthesis was primed from the TCR beta constant segment and was followed by two successive PCR amplification steps. Per the original workflow: MIGEC was used to demultiplex reads and group the reads by UMI, and MiTCR was used to assemble and quantify clonotypes. To remove erroneous sequences, TCR cDNA sequences were retained only when supported by two or more reads. The tcR package was used for downstream repertoire analysis, and clonotypes were matched across fractions by CDR3 nucleotide sequence plus V segment. VDJmatch was used to annotate antigen specificity against VDJdb, with one amino acid substitution in CDR3 permitted. The reads underwent TCRdb reprocessing, giving one record for each CDR3 protein sequence and no DNA. For this entry, the V and J calls and clone size follow TCRdb and not the study's own pipeline. The sample's table covers 150,000 to 170,000 distinct CDR3 sequences. The ten biggest clones cover 37% of the sample.

To note about this clonotype: No cognate antigen has been identified for it.

Overall results and qualifications from the work: In over five donors, the dominant CD3+CD56+NKG2C+ clonotypes were among the top 10 CD8+ clonotypes and accounted for roughly 1.0-8% of CD8+ T cells. Whether the expanded NKG2C-expressing T cell clones were specific for HCMV antigens remained unclear. Those dominant clonotypes were again the most abundant among CD3+CD56-NKG2C+ cells in a few donors, at roughly 25-65%.

What was sequenced was blood T cells: a sorted CD56 or NKG2C T cell subset, CD4+ or CD8+ T cells, or bulk PBMC T cells (not recorded which). The TCR was taken from a woman aged 50 to 65 in good health. Donor details come from another sample of the same person, matched by shared clones.

This receptor has the CDR3 CASSPRLAGVVNNEQFF. The sequence joins TRBV6-1 to TRBJ2-1; TCRdb outputs TRBD2, but without DNA this stays unchecked. CDR1 and CDR2, looked up from the germline V gene, are MNHNS and SASEGT. CDR3 length: 17 amino acids, cysteine to phenylalanine. No DNA sequence was recorded.